This T cell receptor beta chain appears in the sequencing data of a study of control samples from healthy donors and cancer patients. V lost 10 bases, J lost 6 bases, and 19 bases stayed unmatched. Germline V gene data show CDR1 as LGHDT and CDR2 as YNNKEL (reference sequence). The CDR3 consists of 18 residues. The data were produced by immunoSEQ multiplex PCR, yet TCRdb's version contains in-frame clones alone and is incomplete. The sample contains 130,000 or so clones, about nine tenths of which appear only once. The sample was blood. The chain combines TRBV3-1 (or the pseudogene TRBV3-2) with TRBJ2-3, with TRBD2 matching 13 bases. The origin of this receptor is a young man in good health. In nucleotides, the CDR3 is TGTGCCAACGCGCCTGGGACTAGCGGGGACGCACGATACGATACGCAGTATTTT. Translation: CANAPGTSGDARYDTQYF.